This passage covers 22 T cell receptor beta chains from one sample sequenced in a study of CD4 T cells in relation to SARS-CoV-2 and coronaviruses. Assay: immunoSEQ multiplex PCR; the TCRdb copy retains only in-frame clones and omits some. This table has 20,000 to 25,000 clones, 76% appearing once. The unexposed donors gave CD4+ T cells in about 2011-2018, prior to COVID-19. Isolation of CD4+ T cells took place after less than 13 days in culture. Their antigens remain unidentified. The sample was CD4+ T cells from PBMCs, cultured in vitro. All receptors derive from a human donor in good health.

The rearrangement links TRBV6-5 to TRBJ2-7; D remains unclear. CDR1 is MNHEY, CDR2 SVGAGI, per germline. The CDR3 is 12 residues long. V lost 6 bases and J lost 0, with 6 bases in between. The CDR3: CASRRGSYEQYF. CDR3 DNA sequence: TGTGCCAGCAGGCGAGGCTCCTACGAGCAGTACTTC.

The chain has TRBV28 and TRBJ2-7; D perhaps matches TRBD2 (6 bases). CDR1 is MDHEN and CDR2 is SYDVKM in the germline V gene. V shed 5 bases and J shed 2 bases, with 25 bases lying between them. The CDR3 sequence is 18 residues long. The CDR3 sequence: CASSLRPQLAPLAYEQYF. In DNA, the CDR3 is TGTGCCAGCAGTCTCCGACCACAACTAGCCCCATTAGCCTACGAGCAGTACTTC. Together with reference TRBV28 and TRBJ2-7, the CDR3 gives the full variable domain: DVKVTQSSRYLVKRTGEKVFLECVQDMDHENMFWYRQDPGLGLRLIYFSYDVKMKEKGDIPEGYSVSREKKERFSLILESASTNQTSMYLCASSLRPQLAPLAYEQYFGPGTRLTVT.

By sample share, this clone is medium-sized. This chain connects TRBV28 to TRBJ2-1, with D tentatively TRBD2 (6 bases). The CDR3 is made up of 13 amino acids. V gave up 10 bases and J gave up 0 bases, with 10 bases separating them. Per the germline V gene, CDR1 is MDHEN and CDR2 is SYDVKM. CDR3 sequence: CATLTSSYNEQFF. The DNA for the CDR3 is TGTGCCACCCTGACTAGCTCCTACAATGAGCAGTTCTTC.

This clone has only one observation. CDR3 region: CASSLEGNTEAFF. The DNA for the CDR3 is TGCGCCAGCAGCTTGGAGGGGAACACTGAAGCTTTCTTT. V usage is TRBV5-1 and J usage is TRBJ1-1; the D is unclear. Trimming removed 0 bases from V and 1 base from J, with 4 bases in between. Germline V lookup: CDR1 SGHRS, CDR2 YFSETQ. The CDR3 is made up of 13 amino acids.

The V and J genes are TRBV6-5 and TRBJ2-7; TRBD1 matches 8 bases. Unmatched junction bases numbered 7, after V lost 3 bases and J lost 3 bases. Germline-derived CDR1 and CDR2 are MNHEY and SVGAGI. CDR3 length: 15 residues. CDR3 sequence: CASSYTTGAGYEQYF. In DNA form, the CDR3 reads TGTGCCAGCAGTTATACGACAGGGGCAGGCTACGAGCAGTACTTC.

Here the CDR3 reads CASSPTATDTQYF. The CDR3 bases are TGTGCCAGCAGTCCCACAGCCACAGATACGCAGTATTTT. The chain carries TRBV12-3 or TRBV12-4 and TRBJ2-3; D is ambiguous. V dropped 5 bases and J dropped 2 bases, with 8 bases sitting between them. The CDR3 extends over 13 amino acids.

This sequence joins TRBV6-5 and TRBJ2-3, with D perhaps TRBD2 (5 bases). V lost 0 bases and J 1 base, leaving 11 bases between the germline ends. The CDR3 has 16 residues. The V gene's germline CDR1 is MNHEY and CDR2 SVGAGI. The CDR3 region is CASSYSSRGGTDTQYF. CDR3 nucleotides: TGTGCCAGCAGTTACTCGTCTCGGGGAGGCACAGATACGCAGTATTTT.

V gene TRBV6-4 combines with J gene TRBJ2-1; D possibly matches TRBD1 or TRBD2 (5 bases each). Germline loops: CDR1 MRHNA, CDR2 SNTAGT. This CDR3 is built from 15 residues. Trimming cost V 11 bases and J 0 bases, with 17 bases left between them. The CDR3 protein is CASSRAGSSYNEQFF. CDR3 nucleotides: TGTGCCTCATCCCGGGCAGGGAGCTCCTACAATGAGCAGTTCTTC.

This chain connects TRBV3-1 (or the pseudogene TRBV3-2) to TRBJ2-6; no definite D call. Trimming took off 1 base at V and 0 bases at J, with 13 bases between the two ends. In germline, CDR1 is LGHDT, CDR2 YNNKEL (reference sequence). This CDR3 contains 18 residues. The CDR3: CASSQVGFAFSGANVLTF. The DNA for the CDR3 is TGTGCCAGCAGCCAAGTGGGGTTTGCTTTCTCTGGGGCCAACGTCCTGACTTTC.

The chain recombines TRBV28 with TRBJ1-6; D gene unclear. Trimming cost V 7 bases and J 2 bases, with 18 bases left between them. Germline CDR1 and CDR2: MDHEN and SYDVKM. CDR3 length equals 17 residues. CDR3 DNA: TGTGCCAGCACTACCGCGGGCAGCGGAACCTATAATTCACCCCTCCACTTT. This translates into CASTTAGSGTYNSPLHF. Drawing the rest from reference TRBV28 and TRBJ1-6, the complete variable domain is DVKVTQSSRYLVKRTGEKVFLECVQDMDHENMFWYRQDPGLGLRLIYFSYDVKMKEKGDIPEGYSVSREKKERFSLILESASTNQTSMYLCASTTAGSGTYNSPLHFGNGTRLTVT.

V gene TRBV10-3 combines with J gene TRBJ2-3; 13 bases are shared with TRBD2. V gave up 9 bases and J gave up 2 bases; unmatched junction bases: 2. Germline V gives CDR1 ENHRY, CDR2 SYGVKD. The CDR3 contains 14 residues. The CDR3 loop is CAIGTSGITDTQYF. As DNA, the CDR3 is TGTGCCATTGGGACTAGCGGGATCACAGATACGCAGTATTTT.

This chain links TRBV24-1 with TRBJ1-1; D ambiguous. V was clipped by 7 bases and J by 2 bases, with 13 bases between them. Germline loops: CDR1 KGHDR, CDR2 SFDVKD. The CDR3 extends over 14 amino acids. CDR3 sequence reads: CATRPPGPNTEAFF. DNA for the CDR3: TGTGCCACCAGACCTCCTGGGCCTAACACTGAAGCTTTCTTT.

In this sample, this clone turned up a few times. The rearrangement uses TRBV2 and TRBJ1-2; no definite D call. Germline V gene lookup returns CDR1 SNHLY and CDR2 FYNNEI. V was cut by 3 bases and J by 4 bases, with 15 bases left in between. The CDR3 runs to 15 residues. The DNA for the CDR3 is TGTGCCAGCAGTGACCTCGGACCGGCCCTCTATGGCTACACCTTC. This gives the protein CASSDLGPALYGYTF.

The chain employs TRBV24-1 and TRBJ1-2; D unclear. The V gene's germline CDR1 is KGHDR and CDR2 SFDVKD. The CDR3 runs to 12 residues. With 5 bases removed from V and 2 bases from J, the gap between germline ends came to 5 bases. CDR3 coding DNA: TGTGCCACCAGTGCCAACAACTATGGCTACACCTTC. It codes for CATSANNYGYTF.

This clone has more than one count but fewer than ten. This rearrangement joins TRBV7-2 to TRBJ2-5; D gene ambiguous. V lost 3 bases, J lost 4 bases, and 9 bases lay in between. There are 13 residues in the CDR3. CDR1 and CDR2 from the germline V gene are SGHTA and FQGNSA. CDR3 DNA sequence: TGTGCCAGCAGCTTCTCGGCAGGAGAGACCCAGTACTTC. Protein sequence: CASSFSAGETQYF.

This clone was counted a single time. CDR3 sequence reads: CATRRADHNEQFF. The CDR3 region has the DNA TGTGCCACCAGGAGGGCCGATCACAATGAGCAGTTCTTC. The chain recombines TRBV24-1 with TRBJ2-1; D may be TRBD2 (5 bases). CDR1 KGHDR and CDR2 SFDVKD come from the germline V gene. Deletions cut 7 bases from V and 5 bases from J, with 11 bases between. The CDR3 spans 13 residues.

The chain employs TRBV7-3 and TRBJ2-2, with D possibly being TRBD2 (6 bases). Germline V gene lookup returns CDR1 SGHTA and CDR2 FQGTGA. The CDR3 spans 14 residues. Trimming stripped 5 bases from V and 5 bases from J, with 12 bases between. This CDR3 is CASSAGPPTGELFF. The CDR3 DNA reads as TGTGCCAGCAGCGCGGGACCCCCGACCGGGGAGCTGTTTTTT. The entire variable domain, with the rest obtained from reference TRBV7-3 and TRBJ2-2, is as follows: GAGVSQTPSNKVTEKGKYVELRCDPISGHTALYWYRQSLGQGPEFLIYFQGTGAADDSGLPNDRFFAVRPEGSVSTLKIQRTERGDSAVYLCASSAGPPTGELFFGEGSRLTVL.

The chain couples TRBV10-1 to TRBJ2-1; D uncertain. Trimming cost V 2 bases and J 13 bases, with 12 bases left between them. Germline V gene data show CDR1 as WNHNN and CDR2 as SYGVQD (reference sequence). The CDR3 spans 12 residues. The CDR3 DNA reads as TGCGCCAGCAGTGAGATGACGACCAGTCAGTTCTTC. Amino acid sequence: CASSEMTTSQFF.

In DNA form, the CDR3 reads TGCGCCAGCAGCTTGGACAGGGCGTGGGCTGAAGCTTTCTTT. This encodes CASSLDRAWAEAFF. The V call is TRBV5-1, the J call TRBJ1-1; maybe TRBD1 (6 bases). The CDR3 sequence is 14 residues long. The V gene's germline CDR1 is SGHRS and CDR2 YFSETQ. V lost 0 bases and J 6 bases, leaving 12 bases between the germline ends.

The gene calls are TRBV6-6 and TRBJ2-7, with 8 positions matching TRBD1. From germline, CDR1 is MNHNY and CDR2 SVGAGI (reference sequence). The trim removed 2 bases at V and 6 bases at J, leaving 6 bases unmatched. The CDR3 loop spans 14 amino acids. CDR3 sequence (DNA): TGTGCCAGCAGTTACCTGGACAGGGACGGCGAGCAGTACTTC. Translating it yields CASSYLDRDGEQYF.

The V gene is TRBV2, the J gene TRBJ1-2; possibly TRBD1 for D (5 bases). Trimming cost V 2 bases and J 2 bases, with 9 bases left between them. Germline CDR1 is SNHLY and CDR2 is FYNNEI. This CDR3 is 14 amino acids long. The CDR3 region is CASSESSGNYGYTF. The CDR3 DNA sequence: TGTGCCAGCAGTGAATCCTCAGGGAACTATGGCTACACCTTC.

Here the CDR3 DNA reads TGTGCCAGCAGTCGGACAGGGAACACTGAAGCTTTCTTT. Translation gives CASSRTGNTEAFF. The chain recombines TRBV12-3 or TRBV12-4 with TRBJ1-1; 7 positions match TRBD1. V gave up 5 bases and J gave up 1 base; unmatched junction bases: 1. This CDR3 is 13 amino acids long.